What follows is one T cell receptor beta chain and its context. Its antigen is not identified. This sample was included in a study of cytomegalovirus exposure and HLA in healthy donors. Looking at the study overall: Inside one of the first data releases sat around 85 million unique TCRs taken from HLA-typed donors. Points from the study as a whole: The study carried out a later analysis of TCR beta sequences. It associated some 18,000 of them with specific HLA alleles at a false discovery rate of 0.05.

The V gene end was trimmed by 4 bases and the J gene end by 0 bases; junction bases not matched to a gene: 1. Per the germline V gene, CDR1 is SGDLS and CDR2 is YYNGEE. The CDR3 has 16 amino acids. Both 60 Vbeta primers and 13 Jbeta primers went into the PCR. Sequencing used immunoSEQ multiplex PCR; TCRdb keeps in-frame clones, though not all of them. The sample records around 110,000 clones, 82% being singletons. The sequenced sample was PBMCs. J is TRBJ2-1 and V is TRBV9, with TRBD2 matching over 13 bases. The clonotype originates from a man aged 25-45 years in good health and CMV-seropositive. The CDR3 DNA sequence: TGTGCCAGCAGCCGACTAGCGGGGGGCTCCTACAATGAGCAGTTCTTC. Encoded protein: CASSRLAGGSYNEQFF.